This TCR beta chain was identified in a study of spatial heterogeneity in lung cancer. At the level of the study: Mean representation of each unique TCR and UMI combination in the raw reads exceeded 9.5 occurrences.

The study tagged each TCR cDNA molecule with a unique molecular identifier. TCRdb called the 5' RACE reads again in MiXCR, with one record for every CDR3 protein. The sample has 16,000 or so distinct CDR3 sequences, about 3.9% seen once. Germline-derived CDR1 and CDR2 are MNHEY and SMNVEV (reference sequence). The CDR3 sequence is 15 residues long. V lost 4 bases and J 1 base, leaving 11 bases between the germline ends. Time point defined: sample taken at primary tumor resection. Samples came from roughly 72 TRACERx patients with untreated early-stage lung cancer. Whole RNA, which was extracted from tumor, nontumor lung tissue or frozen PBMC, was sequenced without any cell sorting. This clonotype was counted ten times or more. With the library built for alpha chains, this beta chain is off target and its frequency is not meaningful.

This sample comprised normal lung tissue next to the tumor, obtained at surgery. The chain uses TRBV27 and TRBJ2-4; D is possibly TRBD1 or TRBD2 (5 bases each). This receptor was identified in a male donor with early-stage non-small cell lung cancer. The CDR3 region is CASSSWDPAKNIQYF. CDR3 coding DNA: TGTGCCAGCAGTTCGTGGGACCCGGCCAAAAACATTCAGTACTTC.